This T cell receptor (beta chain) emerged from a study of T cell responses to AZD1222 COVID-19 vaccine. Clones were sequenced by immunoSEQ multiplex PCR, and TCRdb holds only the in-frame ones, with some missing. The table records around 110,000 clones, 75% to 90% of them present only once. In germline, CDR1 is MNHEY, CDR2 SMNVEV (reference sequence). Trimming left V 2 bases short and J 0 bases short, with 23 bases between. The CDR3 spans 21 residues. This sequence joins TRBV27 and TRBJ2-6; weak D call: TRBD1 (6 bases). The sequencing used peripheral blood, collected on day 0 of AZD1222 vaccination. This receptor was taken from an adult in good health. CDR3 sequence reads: CASSLISRDIFYPSGANVLTF. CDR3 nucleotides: TGTGCCAGCAGTTTAATATCCCGGGACATTTTTTATCCCTCTGGGGCCAACGTCCTGACTTTC.